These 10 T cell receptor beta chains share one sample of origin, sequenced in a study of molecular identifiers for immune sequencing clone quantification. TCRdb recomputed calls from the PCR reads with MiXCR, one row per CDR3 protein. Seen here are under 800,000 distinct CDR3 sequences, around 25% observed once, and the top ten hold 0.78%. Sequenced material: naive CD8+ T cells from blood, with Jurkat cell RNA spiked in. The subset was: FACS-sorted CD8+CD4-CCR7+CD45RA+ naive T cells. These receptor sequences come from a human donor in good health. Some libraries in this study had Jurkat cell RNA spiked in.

CDR3 residues: CASRRGEYQEPQYF. The CDR3 nucleotides read TGTGCAAGTCGCCGTGGAGAGTACCAAGAGCCCCAGTACTTC. The rearrangement uses TRBV12-2 and TRBJ2-5. TRBV12-2 is a pseudogene segment. The CDR3 has 14 residues.

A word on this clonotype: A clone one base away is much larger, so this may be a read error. The CDR3: CASSLGAGGSYEQHF. The CDR3 coding sequence is TGTGCCAGCAGCTTGGGGGCAGGGGGCTCATACGAGCAGCACTTC. The chain uses TRBV5-4 and TRBJ2-7; 8 nucleotides align to TRBD1. This CDR3 is 15 amino acids long. The germline CDR1 and CDR2 sequences are SGHNT and YYREEE (reference sequence).

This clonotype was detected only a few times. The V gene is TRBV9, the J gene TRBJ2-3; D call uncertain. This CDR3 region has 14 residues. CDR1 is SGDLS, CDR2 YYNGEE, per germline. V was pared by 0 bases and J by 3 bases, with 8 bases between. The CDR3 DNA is TGTGCCAGCAGCGTAGGGGTCGCAACAGATACGCAGTATTTT. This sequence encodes CASSVGVATDTQYF.

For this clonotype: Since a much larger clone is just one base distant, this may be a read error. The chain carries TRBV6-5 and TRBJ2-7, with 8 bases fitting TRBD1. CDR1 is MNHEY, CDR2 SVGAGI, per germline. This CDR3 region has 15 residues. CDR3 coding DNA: TGTGCCAGCAGTTGGACCGGGACAGGTGACTACGGGCAGTACTTC. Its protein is CASSWTGTGDYGQYF.

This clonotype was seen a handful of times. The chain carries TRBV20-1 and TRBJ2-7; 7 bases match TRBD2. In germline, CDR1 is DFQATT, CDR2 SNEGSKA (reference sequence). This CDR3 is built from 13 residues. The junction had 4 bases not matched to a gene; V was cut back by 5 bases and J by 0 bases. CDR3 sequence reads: CSALAVISYEQYF. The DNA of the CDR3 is TGCAGTGCTCTAGCGGTCATCTCCTACGAGCAGTACTTC.

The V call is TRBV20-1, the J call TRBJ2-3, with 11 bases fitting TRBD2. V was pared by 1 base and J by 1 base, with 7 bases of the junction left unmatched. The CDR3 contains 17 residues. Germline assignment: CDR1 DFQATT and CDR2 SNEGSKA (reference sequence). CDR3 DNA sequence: TGCAGTGCTAGAGGGATGACTAGCGGGGCCGGCACAGATACGCAGTATTTT. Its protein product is CSARGMTSGAGTDTQYF.

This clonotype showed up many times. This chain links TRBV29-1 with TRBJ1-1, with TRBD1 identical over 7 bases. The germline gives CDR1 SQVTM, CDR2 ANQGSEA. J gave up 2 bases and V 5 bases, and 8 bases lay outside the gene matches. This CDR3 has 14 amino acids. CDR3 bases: TGCAGCGTTCGTGGAGGGACAGTCAACACTGAAGCTTTCTTT. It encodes CSVRGGTVNTEAFF.

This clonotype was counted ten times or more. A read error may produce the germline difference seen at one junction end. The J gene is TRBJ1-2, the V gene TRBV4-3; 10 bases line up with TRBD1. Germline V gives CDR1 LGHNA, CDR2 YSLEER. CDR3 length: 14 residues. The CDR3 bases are TGTGCCAGCAGTCCCGGACAGGGGGACTATGGCTACACCTTC. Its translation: CASSPGQGDYGYTF.

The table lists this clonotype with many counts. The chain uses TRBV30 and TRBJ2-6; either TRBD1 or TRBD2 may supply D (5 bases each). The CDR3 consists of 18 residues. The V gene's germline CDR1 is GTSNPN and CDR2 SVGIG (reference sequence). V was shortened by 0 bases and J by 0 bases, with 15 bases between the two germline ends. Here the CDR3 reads CAWSVAYWDVSGANVLTF. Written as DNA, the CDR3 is TGTGCCTGGAGTGTTGCCTACTGGGACGTCTCTGGGGCCAACGTCCTGACTTTC.

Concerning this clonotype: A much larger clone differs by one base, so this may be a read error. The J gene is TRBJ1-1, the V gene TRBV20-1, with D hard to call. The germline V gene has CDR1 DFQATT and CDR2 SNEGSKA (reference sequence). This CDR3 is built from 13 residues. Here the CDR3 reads CGAREAGYTEAFF. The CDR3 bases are TGCGGTGCTAGAGAGGCGGGATACACTGAAGCTTTCTTT.